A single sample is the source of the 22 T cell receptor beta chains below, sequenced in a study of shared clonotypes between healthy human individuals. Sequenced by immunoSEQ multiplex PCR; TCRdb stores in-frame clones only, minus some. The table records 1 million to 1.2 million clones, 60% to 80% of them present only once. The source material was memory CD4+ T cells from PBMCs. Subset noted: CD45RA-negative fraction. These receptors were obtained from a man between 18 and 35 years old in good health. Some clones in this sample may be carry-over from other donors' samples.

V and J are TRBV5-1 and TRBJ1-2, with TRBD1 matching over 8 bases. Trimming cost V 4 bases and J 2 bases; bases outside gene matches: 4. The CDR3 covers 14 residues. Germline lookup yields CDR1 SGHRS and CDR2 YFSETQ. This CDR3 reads CASSVTGGNYGYTF. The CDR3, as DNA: TGCGCCAGCAGCGTTACAGGGGGAAACTATGGCTACACCTTC.

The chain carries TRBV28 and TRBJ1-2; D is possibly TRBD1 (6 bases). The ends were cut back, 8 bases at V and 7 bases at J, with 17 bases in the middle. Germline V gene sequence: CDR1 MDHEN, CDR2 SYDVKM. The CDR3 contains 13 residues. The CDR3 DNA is TGTGCCAGCCACAGGGCAGCCCTGACTGGCTACACCTTC. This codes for CASHRAALTGYTF.

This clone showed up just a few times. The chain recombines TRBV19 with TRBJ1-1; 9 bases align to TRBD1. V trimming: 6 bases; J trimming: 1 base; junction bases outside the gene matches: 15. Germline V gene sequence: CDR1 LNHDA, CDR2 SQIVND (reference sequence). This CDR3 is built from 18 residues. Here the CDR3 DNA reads TGTGCCAGTAGCTCGGGACAGGGTCGGACGATCAAGAACACTGAAGCTTTCTTT. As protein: CASSSGQGRTIKNTEAFF.

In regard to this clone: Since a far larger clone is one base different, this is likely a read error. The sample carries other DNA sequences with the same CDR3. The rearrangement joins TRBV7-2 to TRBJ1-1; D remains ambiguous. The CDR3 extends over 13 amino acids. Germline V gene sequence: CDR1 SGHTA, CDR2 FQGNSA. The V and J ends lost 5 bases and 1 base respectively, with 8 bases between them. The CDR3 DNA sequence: TGTGCCAGCAGCCGACAAGAGAACACTGAAGCTTTCTTT. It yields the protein CASSRQENTEAFF.

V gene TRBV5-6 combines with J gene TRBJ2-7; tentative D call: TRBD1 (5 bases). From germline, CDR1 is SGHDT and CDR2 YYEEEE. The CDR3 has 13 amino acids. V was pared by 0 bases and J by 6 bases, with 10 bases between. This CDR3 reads CASSLAGLSEQYF. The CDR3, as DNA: TGTGCCAGCAGCTTGGCAGGGTTGTCCGAGCAGTACTTC. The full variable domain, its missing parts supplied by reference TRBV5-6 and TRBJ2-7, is DAGVTQSPTHLIKTRGQQVTLRCSPKSGHDTVSWYQQALGQGPQFIFQYYEEEERQRGNFPDRFSGHQFPNYSSELNVNALLLGDSALYLCASSLAGLSEQYFGPGTRLTVT.

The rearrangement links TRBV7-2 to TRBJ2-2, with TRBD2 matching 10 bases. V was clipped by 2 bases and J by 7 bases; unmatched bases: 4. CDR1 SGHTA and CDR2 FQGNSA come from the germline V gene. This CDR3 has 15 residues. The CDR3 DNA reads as TGTGCCAGCAGCTTACTAGCGGGAGATCACGGGGAGCTGTTTTTT. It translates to CASSLLAGDHGELFF.

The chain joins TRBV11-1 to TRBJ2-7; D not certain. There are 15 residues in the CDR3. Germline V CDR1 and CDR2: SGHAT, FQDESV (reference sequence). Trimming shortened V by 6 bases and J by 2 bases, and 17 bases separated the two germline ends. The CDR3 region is CASSYDSTSTYEQYF. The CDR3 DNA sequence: TGTGCCAGCAGTTACGATTCGACTTCTACCTACGAGCAGTACTTC.

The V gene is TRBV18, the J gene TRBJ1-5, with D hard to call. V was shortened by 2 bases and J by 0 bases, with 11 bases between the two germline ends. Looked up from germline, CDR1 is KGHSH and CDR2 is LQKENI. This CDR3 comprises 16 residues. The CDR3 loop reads CASSPLGPYSNQPQHF. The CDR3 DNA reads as TGTGCCAGCTCACCATTGGGTCCCTATAGCAATCAGCCCCAGCATTTT.

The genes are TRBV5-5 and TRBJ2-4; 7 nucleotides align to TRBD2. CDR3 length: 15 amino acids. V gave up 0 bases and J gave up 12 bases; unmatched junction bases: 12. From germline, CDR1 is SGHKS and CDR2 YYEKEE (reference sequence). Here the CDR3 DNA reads TGTGCCAGCAGCTTGGCCGGGGGGACCCAAGGGACTCAGTACTTC. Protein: CASSLAGGTQGTQYF.

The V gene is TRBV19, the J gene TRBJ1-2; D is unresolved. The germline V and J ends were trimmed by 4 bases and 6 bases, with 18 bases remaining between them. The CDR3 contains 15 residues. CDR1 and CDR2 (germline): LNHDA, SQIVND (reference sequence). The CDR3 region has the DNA TGTGCCAGTAGTAGACCGGAACGGGTCTGGGATGGCTACACCTTC. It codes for CASSRPERVWDGYTF.

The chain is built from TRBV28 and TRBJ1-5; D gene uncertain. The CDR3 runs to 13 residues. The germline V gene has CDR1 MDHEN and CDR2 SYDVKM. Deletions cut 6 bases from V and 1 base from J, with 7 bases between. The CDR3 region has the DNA TGTGCCAGCAGGGTAAACAGCAATCAGCCCCAGCATTTT. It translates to CASRVNSNQPQHF.

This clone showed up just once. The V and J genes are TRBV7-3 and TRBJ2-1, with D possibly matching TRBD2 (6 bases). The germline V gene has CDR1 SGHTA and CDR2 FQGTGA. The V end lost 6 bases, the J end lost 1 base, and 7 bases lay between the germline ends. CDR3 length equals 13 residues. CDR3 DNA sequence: TGTGCCAGCAGTAGCGGATCCTACAATGAGCAGTTCTTC. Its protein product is CASSSGSYNEQFF.

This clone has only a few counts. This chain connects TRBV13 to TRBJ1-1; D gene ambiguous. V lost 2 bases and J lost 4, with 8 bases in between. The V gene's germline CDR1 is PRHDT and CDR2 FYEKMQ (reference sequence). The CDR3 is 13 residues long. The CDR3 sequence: CASSLTSVTEAFF. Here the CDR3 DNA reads TGTGCCAGCAGCTTAACTTCGGTCACTGAAGCTTTCTTT. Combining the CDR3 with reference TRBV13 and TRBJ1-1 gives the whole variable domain AAGVIQSPRHLIKEKRETATLKCYPIPRHDTVYWYQQGPGQDPQFLISFYEKMQSDKGSIPDRFSAQQFSDYHSELNMSSLELGDSALYFCASSLTSVTEAFFGQGTRLTVV.

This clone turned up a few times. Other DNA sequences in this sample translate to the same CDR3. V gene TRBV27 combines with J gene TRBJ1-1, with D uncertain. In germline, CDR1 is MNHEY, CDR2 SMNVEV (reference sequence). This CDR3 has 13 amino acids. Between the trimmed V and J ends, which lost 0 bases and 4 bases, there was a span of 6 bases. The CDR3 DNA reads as TGTGCCAGCAGTTTATCGGTGGGCACTGAAGCTTTCTTT. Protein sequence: CASSLSVGTEAFF.

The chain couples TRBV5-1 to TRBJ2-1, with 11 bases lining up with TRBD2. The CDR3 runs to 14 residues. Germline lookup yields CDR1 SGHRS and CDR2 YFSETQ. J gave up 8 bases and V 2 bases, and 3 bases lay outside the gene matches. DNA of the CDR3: TGCGCCAGCAGCTTTACTAGCGGGAGATATGAGCAGTTCTTC. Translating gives CASSFTSGRYEQFF.

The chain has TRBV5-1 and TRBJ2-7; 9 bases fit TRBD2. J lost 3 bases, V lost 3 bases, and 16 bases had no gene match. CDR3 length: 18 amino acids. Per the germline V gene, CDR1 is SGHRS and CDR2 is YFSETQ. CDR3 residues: CASSSPTTGTSSLYEQYF. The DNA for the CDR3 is TGCGCCAGCAGCTCGCCCACAACCGGGACTAGCAGCCTCTACGAGCAGTACTTC.

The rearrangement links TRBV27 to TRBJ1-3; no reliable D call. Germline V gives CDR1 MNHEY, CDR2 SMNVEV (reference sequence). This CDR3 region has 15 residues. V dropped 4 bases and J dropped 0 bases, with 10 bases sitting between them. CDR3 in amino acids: CASSSRRDSGNTIYF. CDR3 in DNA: TGTGCCAGCAGTTCCAGGCGCGACTCTGGAAACACCATATATTTT.

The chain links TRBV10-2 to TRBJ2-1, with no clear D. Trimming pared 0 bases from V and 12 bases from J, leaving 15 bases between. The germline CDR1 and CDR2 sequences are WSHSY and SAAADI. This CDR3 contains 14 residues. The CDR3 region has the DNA TGCGCCAGCAGTGAGTCATCAGGAATTACTGCGCAGTTCTTC. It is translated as CASSESSGITAQFF.

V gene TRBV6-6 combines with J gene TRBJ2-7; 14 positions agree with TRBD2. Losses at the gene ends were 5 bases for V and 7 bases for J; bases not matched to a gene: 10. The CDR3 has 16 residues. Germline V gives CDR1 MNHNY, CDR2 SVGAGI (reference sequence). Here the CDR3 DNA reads TGTGCCAGCAGTAGGCGACTAGCGGGAGGGCCGGGGGAGCAGTACTTC. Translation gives CASSRRLAGGPGEQYF.

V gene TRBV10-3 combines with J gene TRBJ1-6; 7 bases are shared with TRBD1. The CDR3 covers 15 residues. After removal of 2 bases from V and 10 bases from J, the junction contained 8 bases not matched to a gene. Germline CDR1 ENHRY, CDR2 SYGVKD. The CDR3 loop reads CAISETTGRGSPLHF. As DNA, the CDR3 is TGTGCCATCAGTGAGACGACAGGGCGTGGCTCACCCCTCCACTTT.

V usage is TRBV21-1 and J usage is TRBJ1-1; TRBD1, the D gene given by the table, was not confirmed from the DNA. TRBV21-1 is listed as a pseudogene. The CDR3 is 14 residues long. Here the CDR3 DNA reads TGTGCCAGCAGCAGAGGACAGGGATCCACTGAAGCTTTCTTT. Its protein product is CASSRGQGSTEAFF.

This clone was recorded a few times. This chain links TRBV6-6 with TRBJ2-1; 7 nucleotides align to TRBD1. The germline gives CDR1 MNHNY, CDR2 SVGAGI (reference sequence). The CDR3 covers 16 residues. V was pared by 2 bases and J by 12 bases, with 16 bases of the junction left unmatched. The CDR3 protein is CASSYAPLGQALGQFF. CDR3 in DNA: TGTGCCAGCAGTTACGCACCTCTTGGACAGGCATTGGGGCAGTTCTTC.